This T cell receptor (beta chain) originates from a study of blood T cell repertoires in COVID-19. Study at large: Samples representing acute and convalescent COVID-19 were sourced from the United States, Italy and Spain. PBMCs, B-cell-depleted T cells, or T cells were the source of the cDNA or gDNA that made up the material.

The authors' processing: Amplification with reference gene primers provided the estimates of nucleated cell counts. The method was immunoSEQ multiplex PCR; TCRdb's version includes in-frame clones alone and lacks a portion of them. V and J calls and clone size are as listed in that table; D and trimming were resolved from the DNA. The sample includes 200,000 to 250,000 clones, around 83% seen only once; the top ten take approximately 8%. The Seattle patients joined while their infection was active and were tracked longitudinally afterward. Only one count was recorded for this clone. The material sequenced was peripheral blood. The TCR originated in a woman over 75 with COVID-19, enrolled during active disease.

DNA for the CDR3: TGTGCCAGCAGCGTACGGGACAGTAGCATGAGCTACACCTTC. This encodes CASSVRDSSMSYTF. The chain recombines TRBV9 with TRBJ1-2; 7 nucleotides line up with TRBD1. CDR3 length equals 14 residues. With 1 base clipped from V and 9 bases from J, the junction kept 9 bases outside the gene matches. Germline V gene sequence: CDR1 SGDLS, CDR2 YYNGEE. The full variable domain, completed using reference TRBV9 and TRBJ1-2, is DSGVTQTPKHLITATGQRVTLRCSPRSGDLSVYWYQQSLDQGLQFLIQYYNGEERAKGNILERFSAQQFPDLHSELNLSSLELGDSALYFCASSVRDSSMSYTFGSGTRLTVV.